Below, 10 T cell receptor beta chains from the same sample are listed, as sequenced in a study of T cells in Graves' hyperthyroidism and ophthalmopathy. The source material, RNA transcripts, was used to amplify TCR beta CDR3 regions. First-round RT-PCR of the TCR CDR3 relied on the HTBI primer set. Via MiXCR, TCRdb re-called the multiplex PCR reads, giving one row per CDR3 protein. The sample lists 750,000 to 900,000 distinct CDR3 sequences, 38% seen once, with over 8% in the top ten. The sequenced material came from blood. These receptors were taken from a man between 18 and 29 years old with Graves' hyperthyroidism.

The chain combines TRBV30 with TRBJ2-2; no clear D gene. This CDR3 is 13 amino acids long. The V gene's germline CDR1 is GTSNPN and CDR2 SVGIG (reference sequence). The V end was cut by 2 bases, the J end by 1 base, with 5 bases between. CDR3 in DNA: TGTGCCTGGAGTTACGAGAACACCGGGGAGCTGTTTTTT. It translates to CAWSYENTGELFF. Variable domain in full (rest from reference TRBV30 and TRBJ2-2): SQTIHQWPATLVQPVGSPLSLECTVEGTSNPNLYWYRQAAGRGLQLLFYSVGIGQISSEVPQNLSASRPQDRQFILSSKKLLLSDSGFYLCAWSYENTGELFFGEGSRLTVL.

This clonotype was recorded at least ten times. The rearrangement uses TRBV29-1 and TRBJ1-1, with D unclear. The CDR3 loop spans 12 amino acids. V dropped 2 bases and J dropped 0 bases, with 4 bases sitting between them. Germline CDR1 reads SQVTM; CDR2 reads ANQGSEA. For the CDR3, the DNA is TGCAGCGTTGAAACGGTGAACACTGAAGCTTTCTTT. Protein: CSVETVNTEAFF.

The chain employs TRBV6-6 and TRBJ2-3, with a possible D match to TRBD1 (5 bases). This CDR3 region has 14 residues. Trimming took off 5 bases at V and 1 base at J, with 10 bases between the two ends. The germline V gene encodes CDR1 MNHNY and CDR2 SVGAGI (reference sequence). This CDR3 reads CASSPAGRTDTQYF. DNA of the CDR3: TGTGCCAGCAGTCCTGCAGGGCGCACAGATACGCAGTATTTT.

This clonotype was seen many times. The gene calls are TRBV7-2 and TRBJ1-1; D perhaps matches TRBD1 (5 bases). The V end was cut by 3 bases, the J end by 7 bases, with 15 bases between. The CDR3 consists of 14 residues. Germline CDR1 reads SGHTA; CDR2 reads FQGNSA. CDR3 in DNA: TGTGCCAGCAGCTTTGGACATCAGCTTGGTGAAGCTTTCTTT. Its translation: CASSFGHQLGEAFF.

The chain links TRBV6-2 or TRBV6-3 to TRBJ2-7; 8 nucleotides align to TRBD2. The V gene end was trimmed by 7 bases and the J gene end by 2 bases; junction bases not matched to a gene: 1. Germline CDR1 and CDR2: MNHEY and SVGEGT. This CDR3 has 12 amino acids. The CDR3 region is CASTTSAYEQYF. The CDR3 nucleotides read TGTGCCAGCACGACTAGCGCCTACGAGCAGTACTTC.

In DNA form, the CDR3 reads TGTGCCAGCAGCCTAGAGGGATTAGGACAGGGGCTCAATCTGGAGACCCAGTACTTC. It codes for CASSLEGLGQGLNLETQYF. The V gene is TRBV2, the J gene TRBJ2-5; 9 bases line up with TRBD1. The V gene end was trimmed by 6 bases and the J gene end by 5 bases; junction bases not matched to a gene: 22. CDR1 is SNHLY and CDR2 is FYNNEI in the germline V gene. The CDR3 contains 19 residues.

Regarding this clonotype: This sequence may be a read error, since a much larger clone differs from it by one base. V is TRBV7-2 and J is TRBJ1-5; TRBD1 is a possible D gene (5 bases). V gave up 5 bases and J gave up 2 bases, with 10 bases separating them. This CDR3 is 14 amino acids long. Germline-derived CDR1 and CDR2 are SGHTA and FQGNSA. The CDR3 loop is CASSLDIGNQPQHF. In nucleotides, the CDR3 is TGTGCCAGCAGCCTGGACATCGGCAATCAGCCCCAGCATTTT.

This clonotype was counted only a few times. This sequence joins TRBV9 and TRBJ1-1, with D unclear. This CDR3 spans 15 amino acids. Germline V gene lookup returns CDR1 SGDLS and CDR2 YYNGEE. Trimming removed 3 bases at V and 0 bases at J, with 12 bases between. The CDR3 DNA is TGTGCCAGCAGCGCCGTGGGTCCCATGAACACTGAAGCTTTCTTT. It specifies CASSAVGPMNTEAFF.

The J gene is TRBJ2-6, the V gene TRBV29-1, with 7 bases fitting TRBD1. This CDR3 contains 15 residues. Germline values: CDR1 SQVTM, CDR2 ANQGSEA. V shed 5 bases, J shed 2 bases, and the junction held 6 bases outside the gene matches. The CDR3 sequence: CSVRPGQTGANVLTF. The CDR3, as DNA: TGCAGCGTTCGACCGGGACAGACTGGGGCCAACGTCCTGACTTTC.

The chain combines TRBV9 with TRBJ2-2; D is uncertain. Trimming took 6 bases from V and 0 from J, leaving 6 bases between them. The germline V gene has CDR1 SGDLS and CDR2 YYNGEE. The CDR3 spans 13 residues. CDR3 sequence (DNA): TGTGCCAGCACCCGGGCGAACACCGGGGAGCTGTTTTTT. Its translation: CASTRANTGELFF.